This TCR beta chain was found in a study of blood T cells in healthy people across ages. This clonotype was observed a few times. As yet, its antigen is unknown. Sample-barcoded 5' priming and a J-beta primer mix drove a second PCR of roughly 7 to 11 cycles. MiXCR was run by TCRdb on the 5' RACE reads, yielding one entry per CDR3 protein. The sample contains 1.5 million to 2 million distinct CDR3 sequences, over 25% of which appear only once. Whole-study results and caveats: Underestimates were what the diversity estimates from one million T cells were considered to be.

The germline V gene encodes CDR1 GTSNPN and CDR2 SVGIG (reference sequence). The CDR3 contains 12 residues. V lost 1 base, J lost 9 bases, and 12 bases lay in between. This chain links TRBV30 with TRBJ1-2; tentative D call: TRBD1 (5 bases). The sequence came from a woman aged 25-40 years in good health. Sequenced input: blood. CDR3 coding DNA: TGTGCCTGGAGTGGGGACGTACAGAGCTACACCTTC. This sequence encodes CAWSGDVQSYTF.